Listed here are 15 T cell receptor beta chains from one sample, sequenced in a study of spatial heterogeneity in lung cancer. The sample's time point: sample taken at primary tumor resection. Whole RNA obtained from tumor, nontumor lung or frozen PBMC underwent sequencing without sorting. Each CDR3 protein is one row after TCRdb ran MiXCR on the 5' RACE reads. There are 3,700 or so distinct CDR3 sequences in the sample; about 48% occur only once, and roughly 81% lies in the top ten. The source material was PBMCs, sampled at surgery. Receptors originate from a female donor with early-stage non-small cell lung cancer.

As regards this clonotype: Being off target in a library aimed at alpha chains, this beta chain has a size of little meaning. The chain has TRBV19 and TRBJ2-3, with D perhaps TRBD2 (5 bases). The CDR3 extends over 18 amino acids. V gave up 4 bases and J gave up 0 bases, with 20 bases separating them. Germline V lookup: CDR1 LNHDA, CDR2 SQIVND (reference sequence). In nucleotides, the CDR3 is TGTGCCAGTAGTAATGACGCCCGGCGGGCCTCAAGCACAGATACGCAGTATTTT. This translates into CASSNDARRASSTDTQYF.

A word on this clonotype: Since the library was made to target alpha chains, this beta chain is a stray read and its abundance is not meaningful. The chain combines TRBV24-1 with TRBJ1-5; TRBD1 is a possible D gene (6 bases). With 7 bases removed from V and 7 bases from J, the gap between germline ends came to 13 bases. Germline CDR1 and CDR2: KGHDR and SFDVKD. The CDR3 loop spans 13 amino acids. CDR3 in DNA: TGTGCCACCAGCAACACAGGGATCCAGCCCCAGCATTTT. The encoded protein is CATSNTGIQPQHF.

Of note for this clonotype: Found in a library prepared for alpha chains, this beta chain is an off-target read, and its abundance has little meaning. The chain links TRBV2 to TRBJ2-2, with D tentatively TRBD2 (6 bases). CDR1 and CDR2 (germline): SNHLY, FYNNEI. The CDR3 runs to 15 residues. V was cut by 3 bases and J by 6 bases, with 14 bases left in between. The CDR3 bases are TGTGCCAGCAGTGATTTCGGAGGGCCGGCCGGGGAGCTGTTTTTT. Amino acids: CASSDFGGPAGELFF.

Comments on this clonotype: As an off-target read in a library built for alpha chains, this beta chain has a frequency of little significance. This sequence joins TRBV5-1 and TRBJ2-1, with D tentatively TRBD1 or TRBD2 (6 bases each). The CDR3 extends over 15 amino acids. Germline assignment: CDR1 SGHRS and CDR2 YFSETQ. Trimming took off 3 bases at V and 1 base at J, with 11 bases between the two ends. The CDR3 reads CASSSGGQSYNEQFF. Here the CDR3 DNA reads TGCGCCAGCAGCTCCGGGGGCCAGTCCTACAATGAGCAGTTCTTC.

Concerning this clonotype: This beta chain came through as a stray read in a library set up for alpha chains, and its size says little. The chain uses TRBV11-2 and TRBJ1-6; possibly TRBD1 for D (6 bases). The CDR3 contains 14 residues. In germline, CDR1 is SGHAT, CDR2 FQNNGV. Trimming pared 5 bases from V and 6 bases from J, leaving 11 bases between. For the CDR3, the DNA is TGTGCCAGCAGCGCACAGGGCCCTAATTCACCCCTCCACTTT. Amino acid sequence: CASSAQGPNSPLHF.

This clonotype is a singleton in its sample. Because the library targeted alpha chains, this beta chain is an off-target read whose size means little. The chain has TRBV18 and TRBJ1-2; D remains unclear. The CDR3 covers 14 residues. Deletions cut 3 bases from V and 2 bases from J, with 10 bases between. Germline CDR1 is KGHSH and CDR2 is LQKENI. The chain's CDR3 is CASSPSRRNYGYTF. The CDR3 DNA is TGTGCCAGCTCACCTTCGAGACGAAACTATGGCTACACCTTC.

This clonotype was recorded once. A library made for alpha chains picked up this beta chain off target, so its size means little. The rearrangement uses TRBV6-1 and TRBJ2-7, with TRBD1 identical over 9 bases. This CDR3 comprises 14 residues. Germline-derived CDR1 and CDR2 are MNHNS and SASEGT. Trimming at V came to 7 bases and at J to 1 base, leaving 5 bases not matched to a gene. CDR3 nucleotides: TGTGCCAGCATCGCCGGGACAGGGTCCTACGAGCAGTACTTC. Translation gives CASIAGTGSYEQYF.

This clonotype was picked up one time. In a library made to pick up alpha chains, this beta chain is a stray read with a size that means little. The gene calls are TRBV18 and TRBJ1-1, with D uncertain. Germline lookup yields CDR1 KGHSH and CDR2 LQKENI. V lost 3 bases and J lost 4, with 12 bases in between. This CDR3 is 14 amino acids long. CDR3 DNA: TGTGCCAGCTCACCTATTCTTGGAGGCACTGAAGCTTTCTTT. As protein: CASSPILGGTEAFF.

A remark on this clonotype: The library was prepared for alpha chains; this beta chain is a stray read, so its frequency means little. V and J are TRBV20-1 and TRBJ2-3; the match to TRBD2 covers 8 bases. Germline values: CDR1 DFQATT, CDR2 SNEGSKA (reference sequence). Losses at the gene ends were 6 bases for V and 2 bases for J; bases not matched to a gene: 10. The CDR3 spans 15 residues. CDR3 DNA sequence: TGCAGTGCCCACCGGGGGGGGGAGGCCACAGATACGCAGTATTTT. Translation gives CSAHRGGEATDTQYF.

On this clonotype: As an off-target read in a library built for alpha chains, this beta chain has a frequency of little significance. The chain is built from TRBV11-2 and TRBJ2-3; TRBD2 matches at 11 bases. This CDR3 has 16 residues. Per the germline V gene, CDR1 is SGHAT and CDR2 is FQNNGV. V shed 2 bases, J shed 6 bases, and the junction held 7 bases outside the gene matches. For the CDR3, the DNA is TGTGCCAGCAGCTTAACTAGCGGGGGCCTTTGGGATACGCAGTATTTT. Translating it yields CASSLTSGGLWDTQYF.

Concerning this clonotype: Within a library made for alpha chains, this beta chain is off target, and its count is uninformative. The chain uses TRBV20-1 and TRBJ2-3, with TRBD2 matching over 10 bases. Germline V gives CDR1 DFQATT, CDR2 SNEGSKA (reference sequence). The V and J ends lost 3 bases and 7 bases, in that order; junction bases with no gene match: 13. This CDR3 comprises 16 residues. The CDR3 DNA follows: TGCAGTGCTAGTGGTCTAGCGGGGGCCCAGGGCAATACGCAGTATTTT. This sequence encodes CSASGLAGAQGNTQYF.

This clonotype was counted between two and nine times. Since it is a stray read in a library aimed at alpha chains, this beta chain has a size that is not meaningful. This chain connects TRBV27 to TRBJ2-2, with 9 bases identical to TRBD2. The V gene's germline CDR1 is MNHEY and CDR2 SMNVEV (reference sequence). The CDR3 sequence is 18 residues long. The trim removed 4 bases at V and 5 bases at J, leaving 14 bases unmatched. Here the CDR3 reads CASSSRWTSAMGTGELFF. CDR3 nucleotides: TGTGCCAGCAGTTCCCGATGGACTAGCGCCATGGGGACCGGGGAGCTGTTTTTT.

A note on this clonotype: In a library made to pick up alpha chains, this beta chain is a stray read with a size that means little. This chain connects TRBV24-1 to TRBJ2-1; 8 nucleotides agree with TRBD2. With 7 bases clipped from V and 7 bases from J, the junction kept 14 bases outside the gene matches. Germline values: CDR1 KGHDR, CDR2 SFDVKD. This CDR3 has 16 residues. The CDR3 protein is CATSGSRGGSWNEQFF. The CDR3 DNA follows: TGTGCCACCAGCGGCTCACGGGGGGGGTCGTGGAATGAGCAGTTCTTC.

Concerning this clonotype itself: This beta chain appears as a stray read in a library generated for alpha chains; its size is not informative. V usage is TRBV19 and J usage is TRBJ2-5; TRBD1 might be the D (6 bases). Germline V gene sequence: CDR1 LNHDA, CDR2 SQIVND (reference sequence). V was clipped by 4 bases and J by 1 base, with 10 bases between them. The CDR3 has 14 amino acids. The CDR3 loop is CASSNQGLQETQYF. DNA for the CDR3: TGTGCCAGTAGTAACCAGGGGCTCCAAGAGACCCAGTACTTC.

Worth noting for this clonotype: Found in a library prepared for alpha chains, this beta chain is an off-target read, and its abundance has little meaning. CDR3 nucleotides: TGTGCCAGCAGTTTAAGCGGACAGGGGGCGTTCGAGCAGTACTTC. Protein product: CASSLSGQGAFEQYF. The chain carries TRBV27 and TRBJ2-7; TRBD1 agrees at 11 bases. V dropped 2 bases and J dropped 6; count of bases not matched to a gene: 6. This CDR3 region has 15 residues. The germline CDR1 and CDR2 sequences are MNHEY and SMNVEV (reference sequence).